This T cell receptor beta chain was obtained from a study of shared clonotypes between healthy human individuals. Points from the study as a whole: Against clonotypes common to all four donors, non-shared ones had lower generation probabilities. For naive CD4 cells, roughly 4.8% of clonotypes were shared across a handful of donors.

As regards this clone: Its antigen is not identified.

Profiling relied on immunoSEQ multiplex PCR, and the TCRdb table lists in-frame clones only, not all of them. The data contain 400,000 to 600,000 clones, roughly 95% of them singletons. CDR3 length: 15 amino acids. CDR1 and CDR2 (germline): MGHRA, YSYEKL. Trimming took 0 bases from V and 4 from J, leaving 12 bases between them. This TCR was sampled from a young woman in good health. The sequenced sample consisted of naive CD4+ T cells sorted from blood. Subset indicated: CD45RA+ positively selected. The chain couples TRBV4-1 to TRBJ2-5, with D possibly matching TRBD1 (6 bases). Written as DNA, the CDR3 is TGCGCCAGCAGCCAAGAAAGCCAGGGGATAGAGACCCAGTACTTC. Protein: CASSQESQGIETQYF.